This is a list of T cell receptor beta chains from one sample in a study of radiation and T cells in renal cell carcinoma. Clones were read by immunoSEQ multiplex PCR, and TCRdb kept only the in-frame ones, dropping some. The sample yields tens of thousands of clones, 85% seen once. The sample consisted of blood, taken from a patient whose treatment included radiotherapy and nephrectomy. These receptors were obtained from a man aged 50-60 years with renal cell carcinoma. CDR3s include the opening cysteine and the closing phenylalanine or tryptophan. A D gene is named only where the DNA matches it firmly. The size field is filled for only some rows; it gives once, few, many or a size class.

D gene | clone size | CDR3 length | J gene | V gene | CDR3 DNA | CDR3 protein
TRBD1 | NA | 17 | TRBJ1-4 | TRBV5-6 | TGTGCCAGCAGCTTGGCCTTAGGGGGCGCGGGACGTGAAAAACTGTTTTTT | CASSLALGGAGREKLFF
NA | NA | 18 | TRBJ2-2 | TRBV18 | TGTGCCAGCTCACCAAATAATGTTGAGGGAACGAACACCGGGGAGCTGTTTTTT | CASSPNNVEGTNTGELFF
NA | few | 14 | TRBJ2-3 | TRBV5-1 | TGCGCCAGCAGTACTGACCAGATAACGGATACGCAGTATTTT | CASSTDQITDTQYF
NA | once | 14 | TRBJ1-2 | TRBV5-1 | TGCGCCAGCAGCTTGGAACAAGGTTCGGGTTCTAACACCTTC | CASSLEQGSGSNTF
NA | NA | 13 | TRBJ2-5 | TRBV5-1 | TGCGCCAGCAGCTTGGTTCCTCAAGAGACCCAGTACTTC | CASSLVPQETQYF
TRBD1 | NA | 14 | TRBJ1-4 | TRBV5-1 | TGCGCCAGCAGCTTGGGGACAGGGGGTGAAAAACTGTTTTTT | CASSLGTGGEKLFF
TRBD1 | NA | 16 | TRBJ2-3 | TRBV19 | TGTGCCAGTAGTATAGACGACAGGGGGGGAACAGATACGCAGTATTTT | CASSIDDRGGTDTQYF
NA | NA | 14 | TRBJ2-5 | TRBV5-1 | TGCGCCAGCAGCCCCCAGGTTTCCCAAGAGACCCAGTACTTC | CASSPQVSQETQYF
TRBD1 | NA | 15 | TRBJ2-7 | TRBV11-2 | TGTGCCAGCAGCTTAGGACAGGGAATATCTAACGAGCAGTACTTC | CASSLGQGISNEQYF
TRBD2 | NA | 15 | TRBJ2-1 | TRBV9 | TGTGCCAGCAGCACCCGGGACTACCTTTACAATGAGCAGTTCTTC | CASSTRDYLYNEQFF
TRBD1 | NA | 14 | TRBJ2-4 | TRBV9 | TGTGCCAGCAGCGCAACCGGGACAGACCGTGTTCAGTACTTC | CASSATGTDRVQYF
TRBD1 | NA | 16 | TRBJ2-2 | TRBV5-4 | TGTGCCAGCAGCTTGGGGGGACAGGTTGACACCGGGGAGCTGTTTTTT | CASSLGGQVDTGELFF
TRBD1 | NA | 15 | TRBJ2-5 | TRBV11-2 | TGTGCCAGCAGCTTTCTCTGGACAGGGGAAGAGACCCAGTACTTC | CASSFLWTGEETQYF
TRBD1 | NA | 15 | TRBJ2-3 | TRBV13 | TGTGCCAGCAGCCCCAGGACAGGGTGGGCAGATACGCAGTATTTT | CASSPRTGWADTQYF
NA | NA | 14 | TRBJ1-5 | TRBV19 | TGTGCCAGTAGTTTTACGAGGGGCAATCAGCCCCAGCATTTT | CASSFTRGNQPQHF
TRBD1 | NA | 15 | TRBJ1-6 | TRBV6-5 | TGTGCCAGCAGAACAGGGGGAGCTAGGGATTCACCCCTCCACTTT | CASRTGGARDSPLHF
TRBD1 | NA | 14 | TRBJ2-7 | TRBV30 | TGTGCCGGAGTGGGGACAGCTAGCTCCTACGAGCAGTACTTC | CAGVGTASSYEQYF
NA | once | 14 | TRBJ2-5 | TRBV5-1 | TGCGCCAGCAGCTTGAGTAGCGATGCCGAGACCCAGTACTTC | CASSLSSDAETQYF
NA | NA | 14 | TRBJ1-4 | TRBV28 | TGTGCCAGCAGTGGACAGACCTTCAATGAAAAACTGTTTTTT | CASSGQTFNEKLFF
NA | few | 14 | TRBJ2-2 | TRBV4-1 | TGCGCCAGCAGCCAAGGGGAGTTGACCGGGGAGCTGTTTTTT | CASSQGELTGELFF
TRBD1 | once | 14 | TRBJ1-4 | TRBV6-5 | TGTGCCAGCAGGAGGACAGGGGCGCGGGTGGAACTGTTTTTT | CASRRTGARVELFF
TRBD2 | NA | 16 | TRBJ2-3 | TRBV7-8 | TGTGCCAGCAGCTTAGGGACTAGCGGGGGCACAGATACGCAGTATTTT | CASSLGTSGGTDTQYF
TRBD1 | NA | 17 | TRBJ1-2 | TRBV18 | TGTGCCAGCTCCTCCCGACAGGGGATATTTACCAACTATGGCTACACCTTC | CASSSRQGIFTNYGYTF
TRBD1 | NA | 13 | TRBJ1-2 | TRBV27 | TGTGCCAGCAGTTTATGGACAGGCTATGGCTACACCTTC | CASSLWTGYGYTF
TRBD2 | NA | 15 | TRBJ2-5 | TRBV5-1 | TGCGCCAGCAGCTTGGAATTAGCGGGGAAAGAGACCCAGTACTTC | CASSLELAGKETQYF
NA | NA | 14 | TRBJ1-4 | TRBV9 | TGTGCCAGCAGCTTAAGGGCTTGGGATGAAAAACTGTTTTTT | CASSLRAWDEKLFF
NA | NA | 14 | TRBJ2-1 | TRBV2 | TGTGCCAGCAGAGCACAGTTGCAGGGAGATGAGCAGTTCTTC | CASRAQLQGDEQFF
TRBD2 | NA | 13 | TRBJ2-7 | TRBV5-5 | TGTGCCAGCAGCTTGGGGCTAGCGGACGAGCAGTACTTC | CASSLGLADEQYF
NA | few | 13 | TRBJ1-1 | TRBV6-4 | TGTGCCAGGCGGAACAGAGAGAACACTGAAGCTTTCTTT | CARRNRENTEAFF
NA | NA | 16 | TRBJ2-3 | TRBV5-1 | TGCGCCAGCAGCTTGACTAGTCTAGAGTTCCGAGATACGCAGTATTTT | CASSLTSLEFRDTQYF
TRBD2 | few | 18 | TRBJ2-1 | TRBV27 | TGTGCCAGCAGTTTAACTCCAGCGGGAGCCACTTTGTTCGATGAGCAGTTCTTC | CASSLTPAGATLFDEQFF
NA | NA | 15 | TRBJ1-3 | TRBV6-5 | TGTGCCAGCAGCTGGGGCAGGGATCCTGGAAACACCATATATTTT | CASSWGRDPGNTIYF
NA | NA | 17 | TRBJ1-1 | TRBV23-1 | TGCGCCAGCAGTCAATCGAAAAGGGTTGACGGTTGGACTGAAGCTTTCTTT | CASSQSKRVDGWTEAFF
TRBD1 | once | 15 | TRBJ1-4 | TRBV5-1 | TGCGCCAGCAGCTTCGCGGGACAGGGCAATGAAAAACTGTTTTTT | CASSFAGQGNEKLFF
NA | NA | 14 | TRBJ2-1 | TRBV6-5 | TGTGCCAGCAGTTCCCCGGGGGGCCGGGATGAGCAGTTCTTC | CASSSPGGRDEQFF
TRBD1 | NA | 16 | TRBJ1-2 | TRBV19 | TGTGCCAGTAGTACTGGACAGGCAGCGTCTAACTATGGCTACACCTTC | CASSTGQAASNYGYTF
TRBD2 | NA | 19 | TRBJ2-1 | TRBV19 | TGTGCCAGTAGTATAGATCCCCTCAAACTAGCGGGAGGGCTAAATGAGCAGTTCTTC | CASSIDPLKLAGGLNEQFF
TRBD1 | NA | 14 | TRBJ1-2 | TRBV7-2 | TGTGCCAGCAGCCTCGGACAGGAATCCTATGGCTACACCTTC | CASSLGQESYGYTF
NA | NA | 11 | TRBJ2-7 | TRBV6-1 | TGTGCCAGCAGCCACACTTACGAGCAGTACTTC | CASSHTYEQYF
NA | NA | 14 | TRBJ2-1 | TRBV7-9 | TGTGCCAGCAGAGGAGGCCGACGGAATAATGAGCAGTTCTTC | CASRGGRRNNEQFF
NA | few | 13 | TRBJ1-1 | TRBV6-4 | TGTGCCAGCAGTGGGGTGAGAGGGGACATACTCTTCTTT | CASSGVRGDILFF
TRBD2 | NA | 15 | TRBJ2-7 | TRBV4-2 | TGTGCCAGCAGCCAAACTAGCGGGGCTCGGTACGAGCAGTACTTC | CASSQTSGARYEQYF
NA | NA | 14 | TRBJ2-5 | TRBV27 | TGTGCCAGCCGTTCCGAAGTCCAAAGGGGGGCCCAGTACTTC | CASRSEVQRGAQYF
NA | NA | 14 | TRBJ1-5 | TRBV27 | TGTGCCAGCAGTTCCTCGGTCCGCAATCAGCCCCAGCATTTT | CASSSSVRNQPQHF
NA | NA | 18 | TRBJ2-5 | TRBV28 | TGTGCCAGCAGCCTTAAAGGGACCCGGAGAGGGGAACAAGAGACCCAGTACTTC | CASSLKGTRRGEQETQYF
NA | NA | 12 | TRBJ2-3 | TRBV11-2 | TGTGCCAGCAGCTTATACACAGATACGCAGTATTTT | CASSLYTDTQYF
TRBD2 | NA | 15 | TRBJ2-1 | TRBV7-8 | TGTGCCAGCAGCGACCTCTTAGCGGGGAGAAATGAGCAGTTCTTC | CASSDLLAGRNEQFF
NA | once | 14 | TRBJ1-1 | TRBV10-3 | TGTGCCATCAGTGAGTCGCGAGGGGAGACTGAAGCTTTCTTT | CAISESRGETEAFF
NA | NA | 13 | TRBJ2-2 | TRBV6-5 | TGTGCCAGCAGTTTGTCTGATGGCGGGGAGCTGTTTTTT | CASSLSDGGELFF
NA | NA | 12 | TRBJ1-2 | TRBV30 | TGTGCCTGGAGTGAAACGGGCCAGGGCTACACCTTC | CAWSETGQGYTF
NA | NA | 14 | TRBJ1-3 | TRBV18 | TGTGCCAGCCCAGGGGCGGGTTTTGGAAACACCATATATTTT | CASPGAGFGNTIYF
NA | NA | 13 | TRBJ2-7 | TRBV27 | TGTGCCAGCTCCCGGTCGGGGCGCTACGAGCAGTACTTC | CASSRSGRYEQYF
TRBD2 | NA | 19 | TRBJ2-1 | TRBV11-2 | TGTGCCAGCAGCTACGGACTAGCGGGAGAGTTTTCAAGCTACAATGAGCAGTTCTTC | CASSYGLAGEFSSYNEQFF